This TCR beta chain was found in a study of blood T cell repertoires in COVID-19. Study as a whole: Acute and convalescent COVID-19 samples came from the United States, Italy and Spain. T cells, B-cell-depleted T cells, or PBMCs supplied cDNA or gDNA.

Looked up from germline, CDR1 is LGHNT and CDR2 is FRNRAP. This CDR3 is built from 12 residues. The ends were cut back, 8 bases at V and 4 bases at J, with 11 bases in the middle. Study processing details: Amplification with reference gene primers provided the estimates of nucleated cell counts. Assay: immunoSEQ multiplex PCR; the TCRdb copy retains only in-frame clones and omits some. For V, J and clone size, that table is used; D and trimming come from the DNA. The data contain 180,000 or so clones, approximately 86% of them singletons. This sequence was found in a man aged 18 to 29 with acute or convalescent COVID-19. The V and J genes are TRBV12-5 and TRBJ1-2, with a tentative D call TRBD1 (5 bases). The sequencing input was peripheral blood. Here the CDR3 reads CASPWGGYGYTF. DNA of the CDR3: TGTGCTAGTCCATGGGGGGGCTATGGCTACACCTTC.